A single sample gave rise to the 14 T cell receptor beta chains below, sequenced in a study of T cell repertoires in cytomegalovirus infection. Via MiXCR, TCRdb re-called the reads, giving one row per CDR3 protein. The data contain approximately 990,000 distinct CDR3 sequences, around 32% of them singletons. No antigens are known for them. This material consisted of cultured CD8+ T cells from PBMCs, taken from culture after CMV antigen stimulation. These receptors all stem from a human donor in good health (CMV status not recorded). Some clones in this sample may be carry-over from other donors' samples.

This chain joins TRBV7-3 and TRBJ2-7; D tentatively fits TRBD1 or TRBD2 (5 bases each). Trimming took off 2 bases at V and 2 bases at J, with 10 bases between the two ends. This CDR3 has 14 amino acids. Germline values: CDR1 SGHTA, CDR2 FQGTGA. CDR3 sequence (DNA): TGTGCCAGCAGCTTACTCGGGGCCGCCTACGAGCAGTACTTC. It is translated as CASSLLGAAYEQYF. The variable domain in full, completed from reference TRBV7-3 and TRBJ2-7, reads GAGVSQTPSNKVTEKGKYVELRCDPISGHTALYWYRQSLGQGPEFLIYFQGTGAADDSGLPNDRFFAVRPEGSVSTLKIQRTERGDSAVYLCASSLLGAAYEQYFGPGTRLTVT.

The chain has TRBV20-1 and TRBJ2-4; D call uncertain. The CDR3 is made up of 10 amino acids. CDR1 is DFQATT, CDR2 SNEGSKA, per germline (reference sequence). The V end lost 0 bases, the J end lost 10 bases, and 4 bases lay between the germline ends. The DNA for the CDR3 is TGCAGTGCTAGAGATTCAATTCAGTACTTC. It specifies CSARDSIQYF.

This clonotype was seen more than once but under ten times. V usage is TRBV19 and J usage is TRBJ2-1; D is undetermined. The CDR3 extends over 15 amino acids. V lost 3 bases and J lost 6, with 15 bases in between. Per the germline V gene, CDR1 is LNHDA and CDR2 is SQIVND (reference sequence). CDR3 region: CASSMARSAPNEQFF. The DNA for the CDR3 is TGTGCCAGTAGTATGGCAAGGTCAGCCCCCAATGAGCAGTTCTTC. Full variable domain (missing parts from reference TRBV19 and TRBJ2-1): DGGITQSPKYLFRKEGQNVTLSCEQNLNHDAMYWYRQDPGQGLRLIYYSQIVNDFQKGDIAEGYSVSREKKESFPLTVTSAQKNPTAFYLCASSMARSAPNEQFFGPGTRLTVL.

CDR3 protein: CASKTLGSYNEQFF. In nucleotides, the CDR3 is TGTGCCAGCAAGACGTTGGGTTCCTACAATGAGCAGTTCTTC. The V gene is TRBV27, the J gene TRBJ2-1; D remains ambiguous. The CDR3 extends over 14 amino acids. From germline, CDR1 is MNHEY and CDR2 SMNVEV (reference sequence). V lost 7 bases, J lost 1 base, and 11 bases lay in between.

This clonotype has a count of ten or more. The chain carries TRBV7-2 and TRBJ1-5, with D possibly being TRBD1 (5 bases). The CDR3 loop spans 14 amino acids. V shed 4 bases and J shed 2 bases, with 9 bases lying between them. Germline CDR1 reads SGHTA; CDR2 reads FQGNSA. Here the CDR3 DNA reads TGTGCCAGCAGCTGGGGGTTCGGCAATCAGCCCCAGCATTTT. It encodes CASSWGFGNQPQHF.

The J gene is TRBJ2-7, the V gene TRBV7-6; a possible D gene is TRBD1 (6 bases). This CDR3 is 13 amino acids long. Germline CDR1 SGHVS, CDR2 FNYEAQ. Trimming cost V 3 bases and J 3 bases, with 9 bases left between them. CDR3 in DNA: TGTGCCAGCAGCTTTGCGGACAGCTACGAGCAGTACGTC. It codes for CASSFADSYEQYV.

Only a few counts were recorded for this clonotype. The chain couples TRBV19 to TRBJ2-2; D ambiguous. The CDR3 totals 15 residues. Germline assignment: CDR1 LNHDA and CDR2 SQIVND (reference sequence). V shed 10 bases and J shed 0 bases, with 15 bases lying between them. The CDR3 reads CATNGRLPNTGELFF. CDR3 coding DNA: TGTGCCACCAACGGGCGGTTGCCGAACACCGGGGAGCTGTTTTTT.

The chain couples TRBV5-1 to TRBJ2-7; TRBD2 agrees at 15 bases. Germline CDR1 reads SGHRS; CDR2 reads YFSETQ. The CDR3 runs to 15 residues. Trimming removed 4 bases from V and 4 bases from J; junction bases left unmatched: 3. In DNA, the CDR3 is TGCGCCAGCAGCGAAGGACTAGCGGGGGGGTACGAGCAGTACTTC. Translation: CASSEGLAGGYEQYF.

This clonotype was seen only a few times. The CDR3 DNA reads as TGTGCCAGCAGCTGGGGCCGCTACGAGCAGTACTTC. This sequence encodes CASSWGRYEQYF. V gene TRBV5-4 combines with J gene TRBJ2-7, with D perhaps matching TRBD1 (5 bases). Germline CDR1 SGHNT, CDR2 YYREEE (reference sequence). The CDR3 length is 12 residues. Trimming shortened V by 3 bases and J by 3 bases, and 7 bases separated the two germline ends.

This chain links TRBV15 with TRBJ2-7; possibly TRBD1 for D (7 bases). CDR3 length equals 14 residues. CDR1 and CDR2 (germline): LNHNV, YYDKDF (reference sequence). V lost 1 base and J 2 bases, leaving 9 bases between the germline ends. This CDR3 reads CATSRGRGAYEQYV. CDR3 bases: TGTGCCACCAGCAGAGGCAGGGGGGCCTACGAGCAGTACGTC.

The chain is built from TRBV18 and TRBJ2-7, with D possibly TRBD1 on 5 matching bases. CDR3 length: 17 amino acids. Germline assignment: CDR1 KGHSH and CDR2 LQKENI. Trimming took 2 bases from V and 3 from J, leaving 20 bases between them. The CDR3 reads CASSPVGGRAGYYEQYV. The CDR3 DNA sequence: TGTGCCAGCTCACCAGTGGGTGGGCGTGCAGGGTACTACGAGCAGTACGTC.

There are a few counts of this clonotype. This sequence joins TRBV6-6 and TRBJ2-7; a weak D match, TRBD2 (6 bases). This CDR3 comprises 14 residues. V gave up 6 bases and J gave up 5 bases, with 17 bases separating them. CDR1 MNHNY and CDR2 SVGAGI come from the germline V gene (reference sequence). DNA of the CDR3: TGTGCCAGCAGATCTCTTCCGGGACTGCACGAGCAGTACGTC. Protein product: CASRSLPGLHEQYV.

The chain uses TRBV2 and TRBJ1-1; D gene unclear. The CDR3 is made up of 11 amino acids. The V gene lost 8 bases and the J gene lost 4 bases, with 8 bases spanning the gap. Germline V lookup: CDR1 SNHLY, CDR2 FYNNEI. The DNA of the CDR3 is TGTGCCAGCCCTCAAGGCACTGAAGCTTTCTTT. As protein: CASPQGTEAFF.

This clonotype showed up just a few times. The V call is TRBV12-3 or TRBV12-4, the J call TRBJ2-2; 7 bases are a match to TRBD1. Trimming at V came to 7 bases and at J to 5 bases, leaving 7 bases not matched to a gene. The CDR3 loop spans 14 amino acids. Here the CDR3 DNA reads TGTGCCAGCACCAGACAGGGTCCAACCGGGGAGCTGTTTTTT. Its translation: CASTRQGPTGELFF.